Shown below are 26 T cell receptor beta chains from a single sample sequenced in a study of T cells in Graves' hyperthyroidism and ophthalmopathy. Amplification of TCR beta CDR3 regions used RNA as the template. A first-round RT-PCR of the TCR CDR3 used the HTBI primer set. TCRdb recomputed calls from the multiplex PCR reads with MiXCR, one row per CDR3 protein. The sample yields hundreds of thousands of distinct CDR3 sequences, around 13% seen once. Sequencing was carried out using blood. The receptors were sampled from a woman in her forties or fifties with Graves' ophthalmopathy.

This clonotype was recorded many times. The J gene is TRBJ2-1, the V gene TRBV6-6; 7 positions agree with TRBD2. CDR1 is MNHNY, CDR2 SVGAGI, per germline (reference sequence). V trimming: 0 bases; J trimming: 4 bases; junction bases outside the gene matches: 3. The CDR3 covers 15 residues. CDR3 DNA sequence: TGTGCCAGCAGTTACTCGTCTAGCGGATACAATGAGCAGTTCTTC. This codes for CASSYSSSGYNEQFF.

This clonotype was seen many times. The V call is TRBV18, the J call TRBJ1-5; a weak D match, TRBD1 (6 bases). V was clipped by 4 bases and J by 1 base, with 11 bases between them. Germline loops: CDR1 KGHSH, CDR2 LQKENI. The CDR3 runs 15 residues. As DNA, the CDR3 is TGTGCCAGCTCACGTAGGGGGGCCAGCAATCAGCCCCAGCATTTT. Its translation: CASSRRGASNQPQHF.

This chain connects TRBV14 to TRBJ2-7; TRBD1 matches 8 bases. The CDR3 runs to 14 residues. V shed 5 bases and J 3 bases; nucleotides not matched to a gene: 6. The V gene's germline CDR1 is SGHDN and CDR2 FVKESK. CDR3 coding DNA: TGTGCCAGCAGCTTCCGGGACAGGATCTACGAGCAGTACTTC. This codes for CASSFRDRIYEQYF.

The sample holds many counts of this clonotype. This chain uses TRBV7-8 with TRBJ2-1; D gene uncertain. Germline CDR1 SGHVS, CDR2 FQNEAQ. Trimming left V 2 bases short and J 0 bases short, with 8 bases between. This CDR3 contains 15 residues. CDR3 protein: CASSLFSYSYNEQFF. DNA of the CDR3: TGTGCCAGCAGCTTATTCTCTTACTCCTACAATGAGCAGTTCTTC.

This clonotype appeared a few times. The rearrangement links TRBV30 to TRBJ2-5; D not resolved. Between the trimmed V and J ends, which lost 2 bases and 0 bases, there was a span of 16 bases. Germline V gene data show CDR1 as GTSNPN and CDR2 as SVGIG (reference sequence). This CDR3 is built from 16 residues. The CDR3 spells CAWSRRRSSYQETQYF. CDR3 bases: TGTGCCTGGAGTCGTCGTCGTTCCTCGTACCAAGAGACCCAGTACTTC.

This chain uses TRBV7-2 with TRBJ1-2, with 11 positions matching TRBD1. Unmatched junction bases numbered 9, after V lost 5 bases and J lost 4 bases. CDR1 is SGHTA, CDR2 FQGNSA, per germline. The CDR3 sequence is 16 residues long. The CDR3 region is CASSPQPGTGGYGYTF. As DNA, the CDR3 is TGTGCCAGCAGCCCGCAACCCGGGACAGGGGGCTATGGCTACACCTTC.

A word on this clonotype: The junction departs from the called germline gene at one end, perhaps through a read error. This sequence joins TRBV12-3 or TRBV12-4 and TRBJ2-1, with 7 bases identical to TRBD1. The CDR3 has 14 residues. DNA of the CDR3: TGTGCCAGCAGTCCAAGGACAGGCAACAATGGGCAGTTCTTC. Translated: CASSPRTGNNGQFF.

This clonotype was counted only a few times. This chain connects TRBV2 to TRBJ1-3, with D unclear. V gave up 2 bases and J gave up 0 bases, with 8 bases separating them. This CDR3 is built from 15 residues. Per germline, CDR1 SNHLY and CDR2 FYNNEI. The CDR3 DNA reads TGTGCCAGCAGTGAACTGTTGGACTCTGGAAACACCATATATTTT. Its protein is CASSELLDSGNTIYF.

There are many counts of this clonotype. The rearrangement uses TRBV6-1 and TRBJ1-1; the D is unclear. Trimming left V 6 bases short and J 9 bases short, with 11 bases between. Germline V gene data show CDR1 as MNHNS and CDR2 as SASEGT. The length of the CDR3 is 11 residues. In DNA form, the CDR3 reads TGTGCCAGCAGCCAAGCGGGCCAAGCTTTCTTT. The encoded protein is CASSQAGQAFF.

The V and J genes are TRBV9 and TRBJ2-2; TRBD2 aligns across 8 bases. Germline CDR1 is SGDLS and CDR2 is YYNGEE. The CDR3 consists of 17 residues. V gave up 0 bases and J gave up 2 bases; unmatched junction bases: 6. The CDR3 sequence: CASSVAGGPHNTGELFF. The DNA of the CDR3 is TGTGCCAGCAGCGTAGCGGGAGGGCCACATAACACCGGGGAGCTGTTTTTT. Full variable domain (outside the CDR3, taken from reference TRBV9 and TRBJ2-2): DSGVTQTPKHLITATGQRVTLRCSPRSGDLSVYWYQQSLDQGLQFLIQYYNGEERAKGNILERFSAQQFPDLHSELNLSSLELGDSALYFCASSVAGGPHNTGELFFGEGSRLTVL.

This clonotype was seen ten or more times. CDR3 sequence: CASSIPSGAFF. The DNA of the CDR3 is TGTGCCAGCAGTATTCCTTCAGGAGCTTTCTTT. The chain has TRBV12-3 or TRBV12-4 and TRBJ1-1; D is ambiguous. V was shortened by 5 bases and J by 10 bases, with 11 bases between the two germline ends. This CDR3 is 11 amino acids long.

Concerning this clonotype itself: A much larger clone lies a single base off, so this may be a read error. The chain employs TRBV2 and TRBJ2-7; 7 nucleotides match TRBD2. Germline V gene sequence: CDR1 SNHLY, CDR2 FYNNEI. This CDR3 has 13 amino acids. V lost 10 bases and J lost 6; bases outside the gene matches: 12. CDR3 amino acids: CATRGLSGAEQYF. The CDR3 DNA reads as TGTGCCACTAGGGGACTATCGGGTGCCGAGCAGTACTTC.

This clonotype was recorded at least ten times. The CDR3 nucleotides are TGCGCCAGCAGCTTGAGGCAGGGTCTGGAGCTGGAGCAGTTCTTC. Translated: CASSLRQGLELEQFF. V gene TRBV5-1 combines with J gene TRBJ2-1; possible D gene TRBD1, 5 bases. The CDR3 runs to 15 residues. The germline V gene has CDR1 SGHRS and CDR2 YFSETQ. V was trimmed by 1 base and J by 10 bases, leaving 18 bases between them.

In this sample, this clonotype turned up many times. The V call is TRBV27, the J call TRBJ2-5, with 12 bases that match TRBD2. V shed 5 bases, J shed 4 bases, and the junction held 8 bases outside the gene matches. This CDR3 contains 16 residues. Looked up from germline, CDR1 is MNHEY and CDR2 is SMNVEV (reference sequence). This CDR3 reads CASSPTGTSGPETQYF. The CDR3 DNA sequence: TGTGCCAGCAGTCCAACAGGGACTAGCGGGCCAGAGACCCAGTACTTC.

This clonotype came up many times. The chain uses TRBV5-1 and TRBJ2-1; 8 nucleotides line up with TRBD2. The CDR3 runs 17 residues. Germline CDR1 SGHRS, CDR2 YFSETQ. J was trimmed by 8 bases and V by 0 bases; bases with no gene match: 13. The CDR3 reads CASSLALAGFSLDEQFF. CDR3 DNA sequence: TGCGCCAGCAGCTTGGCCTTAGCGGGATTCTCTTTGGATGAGCAGTTCTTC.

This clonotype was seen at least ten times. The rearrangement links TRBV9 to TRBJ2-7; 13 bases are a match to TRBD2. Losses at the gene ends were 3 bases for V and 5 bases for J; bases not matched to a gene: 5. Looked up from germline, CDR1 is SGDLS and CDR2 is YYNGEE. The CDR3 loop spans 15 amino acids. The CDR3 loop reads CASSAGTSGIHEQYF. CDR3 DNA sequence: TGTGCCAGCAGCGCCGGGACTAGCGGGATCCACGAGCAGTACTTC.

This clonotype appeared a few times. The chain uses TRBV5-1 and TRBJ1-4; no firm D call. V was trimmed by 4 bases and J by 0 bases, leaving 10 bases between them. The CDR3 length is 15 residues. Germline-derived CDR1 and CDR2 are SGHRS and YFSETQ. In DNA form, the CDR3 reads TGCGCCAGCAGCGAAGCGAAAACAACTAATGAAAAACTGTTTTTT. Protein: CASSEAKTTNEKLFF.

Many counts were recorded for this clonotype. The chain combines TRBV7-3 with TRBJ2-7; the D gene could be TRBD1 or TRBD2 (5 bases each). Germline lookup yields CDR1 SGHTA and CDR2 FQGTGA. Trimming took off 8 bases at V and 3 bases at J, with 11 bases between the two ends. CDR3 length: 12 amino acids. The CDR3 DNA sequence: TGTGCCAGCGCCGGGGCACTCTACGAGCAGTACTTC. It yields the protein CASAGALYEQYF.

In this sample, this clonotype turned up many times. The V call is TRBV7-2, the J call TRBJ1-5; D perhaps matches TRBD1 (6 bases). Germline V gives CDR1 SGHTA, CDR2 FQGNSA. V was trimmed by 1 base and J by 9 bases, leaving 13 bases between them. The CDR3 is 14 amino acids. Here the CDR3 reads CASSLVGGESPQHF. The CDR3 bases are TGTGCCAGCAGCTTAGTTGGGGGCGAATCGCCCCAGCATTTT.

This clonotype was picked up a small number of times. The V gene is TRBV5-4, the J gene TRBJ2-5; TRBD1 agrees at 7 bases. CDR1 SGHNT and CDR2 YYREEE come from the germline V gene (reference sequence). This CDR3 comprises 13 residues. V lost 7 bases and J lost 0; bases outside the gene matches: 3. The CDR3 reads CASGDRDQETQYF. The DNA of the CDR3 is TGTGCCAGCGGCGACAGGGACCAAGAGACCCAGTACTTC.

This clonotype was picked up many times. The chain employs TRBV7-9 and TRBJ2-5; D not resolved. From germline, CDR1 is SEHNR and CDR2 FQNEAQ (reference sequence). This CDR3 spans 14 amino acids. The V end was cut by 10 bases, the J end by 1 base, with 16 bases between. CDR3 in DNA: TGTGCCATTCCCCATATGGGTCTCCAAGAGACCCAGTACTTC. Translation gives CAIPHMGLQETQYF.

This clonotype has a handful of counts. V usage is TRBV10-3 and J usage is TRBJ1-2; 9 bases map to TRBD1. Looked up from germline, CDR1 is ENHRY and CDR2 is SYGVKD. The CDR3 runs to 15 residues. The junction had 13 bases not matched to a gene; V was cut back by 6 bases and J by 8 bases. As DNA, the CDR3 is TGTGCCATCAGAACGACCCGGGACAGGGTAAGCGGCTACACCTTC. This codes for CAIRTTRDRVSGYTF.

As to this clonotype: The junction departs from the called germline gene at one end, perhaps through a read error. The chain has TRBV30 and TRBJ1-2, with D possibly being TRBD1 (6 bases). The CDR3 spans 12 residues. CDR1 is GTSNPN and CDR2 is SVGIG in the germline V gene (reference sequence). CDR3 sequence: CAWTTGYLGYAF. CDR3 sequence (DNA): TGTGCCTGGACTACAGGGTATCTTGGCTACGCCTTC. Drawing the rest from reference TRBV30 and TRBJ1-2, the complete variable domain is SQTIHQWPATLVQPVGSPLSLECTVEGTSNPNLYWYRQAAGRGLQLLFYSVGIGQISSEVPQNLSASRPQDRQFILSSKKLLLSDSGFYLCAWTTGYLGYAFGSGTRLTVV.

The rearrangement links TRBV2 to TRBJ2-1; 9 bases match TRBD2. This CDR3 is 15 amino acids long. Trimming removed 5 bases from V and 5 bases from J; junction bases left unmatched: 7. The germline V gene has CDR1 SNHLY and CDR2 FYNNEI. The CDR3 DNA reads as TGTGCCAGCAGTCAGAGCGGGAGGACCCACAATGAGCAGTTCTTC. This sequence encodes CASSQSGRTHNEQFF.

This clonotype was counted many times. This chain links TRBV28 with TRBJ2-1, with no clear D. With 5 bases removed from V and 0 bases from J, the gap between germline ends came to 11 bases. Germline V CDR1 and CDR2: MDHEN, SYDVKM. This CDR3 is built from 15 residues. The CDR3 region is CASSPEQSSYNEQFF. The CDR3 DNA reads TGTGCCAGCAGTCCCGAACAAAGCTCCTACAATGAGCAGTTCTTC.

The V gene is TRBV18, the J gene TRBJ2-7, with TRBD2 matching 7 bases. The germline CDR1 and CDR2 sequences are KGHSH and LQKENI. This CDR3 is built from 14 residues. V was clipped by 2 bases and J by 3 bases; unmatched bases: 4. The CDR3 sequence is CASSPTGTNYEQYF. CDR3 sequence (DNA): TGTGCCAGCTCACCAACCGGGACTAACTACGAGCAGTACTTC.